A selection of T cell receptor beta chains follows, all from one sample in a study of cytomegalovirus exposure and HLA in healthy donors. Data came from immunoSEQ multiplex PCR; TCRdb stores just in-frame clones and leaves some out. The profile shows roughly 180,000 clones, 77% of them singletons. The source material was PBMCs. The receptors come from a woman aged 60-75 years in good health and CMV-seropositive. The conserved cysteine and the conserved F or W are not part of the CDR3 here.

v_gene,len,CDR3aa
TRBV6-1,11,ASRGIDSETQY
TRBV7-8,11,ATLLLPNSPLH
TRBV7-2,12,ASSYTGVNYGYT
TRBV27,11,ASSLSRGNTIY
TRBV7-8,14,ASSGGLAGEVGTQY
TRBV9,13,ASSVVTASTDTQY
TRBV18,15,ASSPPGSSGGAYEQY
TRBV10-3,16,AISESVKRVSGTDTQY
TRBV6-6,12,ASRQGTISYEQY
TRBV2,12,ASWRGQGNQPQH
TRBV7-2,12,ASSLGSTAYEQY
TRBV5-4,11,ASSLDRVYEQY
TRBV9,14,ASSTDRKSGANVLT
TRBV4-1,16,ASSQDMRQGAWPGELF
TRBV2,13,ASSPNSGGNNEQF
TRBV10-3,13,AIRGTSGPGDTQY
TRBV28,12,ASSLRDRGHEQY
TRBV5-4,13,ASSLARSNTGELF
TRBV7-2,12,ASRAGTGNTEAF
TRBV4-3,13,ASSHTTGGSYGYT
TRBV2,14,ASSEEGQGSTGELF
TRBV5-4,12,ASSPGVGEETQY
TRBV18,10,ASSTASYEQY
TRBV6-4,13,ASSAWTGGTDTQY
TRBV4-3,14,ASSQEAGTGSEEQF
TRBV5-1,12,ASRAGTSSGELF
TRBV19,13,ASSITGQGADGYT
TRBV6-1,15,ASSEKGQGRSNEKLF
TRBV5-4,14,ASSFAHRGNNSPLH
TRBV7-2,12,ASSLSRDTDTQY
TRBV27,12,ASSGTGGPKEAF
TRBV7-9,14,ASSPGTGGFDYGYT
TRBV5-5,12,ASSLAGGNQPQH
TRBV28,13,ASSSPTSGRSEQY
TRBV5-6,15,ASSLVGTFGGTDTQY
TRBV28,12,ASGTGGAGNTIY
TRBV28,15,ASSFLAGGRGPDTQY
TRBV2,12,ASKGAANTGELF
TRBV28,12,ASSPGTIQGGYT
TRBV4-2,12,ASSQSSLQGTQY
TRBV30,10,ACGQGPRGYT
TRBV18,11,ASSPRLDNEQF
TRBV14,14,ASSQGSVTGVYEQY
TRBV11-1,13,ASRWSGVTNTEAF
TRBV28,11,ASSSGADEKLF
TRBV11-2,15,ASSLGGAASSYNEQF
TRBV7-9,13,ASSSGLGDNSPLH
TRBV28,10,ASSFVFYEQF
TRBV1,15,TSSHSGLAGRTDTQY
TRBV7-2,13,ASSLPGSMNTEAF
TRBV5-1,13,ASSLGQTSSYEQY
TRBV6-5,10,ASRRQDQPQH
TRBV21-1,16,ASSNGFYRGWIDEKLF
TRBV5-1,13,ASSWMGAREETQY
TRBV30,12,AWGRGISYNEQF
TRBV28,13,ASSRVGQGLYEQY
TRBV7-2,15,ASSFPGQSSYNSPLH
TRBV9,14,ASSSPVAGGADTQY
TRBV5-6,11,ASSGLVWETQY
TRBV29-1,12,SVRGAGVTGELF